Listed here is a single T cell receptor (beta chain). The sample originates from a study of cytomegalovirus exposure and HLA in healthy donors. The PCR employed 60 Vbeta primers together with 13 Jbeta primers. Libraries were prepared by immunoSEQ multiplex PCR; TCRdb keeps only in-frame clonotypes and omits some of them. The data contain approximately 97,000 clones, 83% of them singletons. V gave up 9 bases and J gave up 4 bases; unmatched junction bases: 3. CDR3 size: 13 residues. Looked up from germline, CDR1 is LNHDA and CDR2 is SQIVND (reference sequence). The V and J genes are TRBV19 and TRBJ2-3; 11 positions agree with TRBD1. This TCR was recovered from a middle-aged man in good health and CMV-seronegative. The sequenced sample was PBMCs. The CDR3 region has the DNA TGTGCCAGACCGGGACAGGGGGCAGATACGCAGTATTTT. Translated, it gives CARPGQGADTQYF.